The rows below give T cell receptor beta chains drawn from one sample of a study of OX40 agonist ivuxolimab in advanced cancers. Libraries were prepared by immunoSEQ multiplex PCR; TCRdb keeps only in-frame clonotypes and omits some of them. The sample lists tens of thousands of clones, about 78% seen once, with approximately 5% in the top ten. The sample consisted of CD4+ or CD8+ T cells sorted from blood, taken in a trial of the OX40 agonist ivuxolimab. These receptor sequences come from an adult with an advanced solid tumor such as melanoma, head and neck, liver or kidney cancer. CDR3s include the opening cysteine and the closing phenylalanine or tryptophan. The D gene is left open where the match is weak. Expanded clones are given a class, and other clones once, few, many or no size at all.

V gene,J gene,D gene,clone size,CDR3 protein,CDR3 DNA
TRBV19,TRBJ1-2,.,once,CATSPVGGYGYTF,TGTGCCACCTCTCCGGTAGGGGGTTATGGCTACACCTTC
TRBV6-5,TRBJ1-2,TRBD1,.,CASSPGQAFYGYTF,TGTGCCAGCAGTCCGGGACAGGCGTTCTATGGCTACACCTTC
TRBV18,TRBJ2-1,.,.,CASSPQGYNEQFF,TGTGCCAGCTCACCACAGGGGTACAATGAGCAGTTCTTC
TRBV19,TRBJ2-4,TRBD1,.,CASSTSGQGNIQYF,TGTGCCAGTAGTACGTCGGGACAGGGAAACATTCAGTACTTC
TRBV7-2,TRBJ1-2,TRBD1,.,CASSLAGGTGADGYTF,TGTGCCAGCAGCTTAGCCGGAGGGACAGGGGCGGATGGCTACACCTTC
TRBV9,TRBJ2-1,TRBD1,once,CASSPERSGQGKDEQFF,TGTGCCAGCAGCCCAGAGAGGTCGGGACAGGGGAAGGATGAGCAGTTCTTC
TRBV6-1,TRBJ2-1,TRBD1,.,CASRQGSSSYNEQFF,TGTGCCAGTAGACAGGGGTCAAGCTCCTACAATGAGCAGTTCTTC
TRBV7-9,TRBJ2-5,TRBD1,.,CASSLDGRGRQETQYF,TGTGCCAGCAGCTTAGATGGCAGGGGGCGTCAAGAGACCCAGTACTTC
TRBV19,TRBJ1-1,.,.,CASSIDIRGGTEAFF,TGTGCCAGTAGTATAGATATCAGAGGGGGCACTGAAGCTTTCTTT
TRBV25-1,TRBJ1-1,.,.,CASSESVGRAEAFF,TGTGCCAGCAGTGAAAGTGTAGGCCGAGCGGAAGCTTTCTTT
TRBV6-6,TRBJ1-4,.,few,CASSYSDGKLFF,TGTGCCAGCAGTTATTCCGATGGAAAACTGTTTTTT
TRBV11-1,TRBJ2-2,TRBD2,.,CASSPGIGAGGRTGELFF,TGTGCCAGCAGCCCCGGTATTGGAGCGGGAGGCAGGACCGGGGAGCTGTTTTTT
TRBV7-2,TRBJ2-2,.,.,CASSLGGTGAGELFF,TGTGCCAGCAGCTTGGGCGGAACGGGGGCAGGGGAGCTGTTTTTT
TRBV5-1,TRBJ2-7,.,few,CASRRWGAGNEQYF,TGCGCCAGCCGGCGATGGGGAGCGGGCAACGAGCAGTACTTC
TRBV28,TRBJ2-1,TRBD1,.,CASSWNRDRAFSSYNEQFF,TGTGCCAGCAGTTGGAACCGGGACAGGGCCTTTTCCTCCTACAATGAGCAGTTCTTC
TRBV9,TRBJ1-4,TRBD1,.,CASSVGVGGQLNEKLFF,TGTGCCAGCAGCGTAGGGGTGGGGGGACAGCTGAATGAAAAACTGTTTTTT
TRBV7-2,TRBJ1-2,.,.,CASSLAFTEPHGYTF,TGTGCCAGCAGCTTAGCGTTCACGGAACCTCATGGCTACACCTTC
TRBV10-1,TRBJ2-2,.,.,CASSEAGRDGELFF,TGCGCCAGCAGTGAGGCTGGAAGGGACGGGGAGCTGTTTTTT
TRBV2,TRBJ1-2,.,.,CASIRAPRTDYGYTF,TGTGCCAGCATTCGGGCCCCACGAACCGACTATGGCTACACCTTC
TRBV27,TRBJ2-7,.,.,CASSSRRGMEQYF,TGTGCCAGCAGTTCCCGCAGGGGTATGGAGCAGTACTTC
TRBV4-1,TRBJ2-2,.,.,CASSQAELRGTGELFF,TGCGCCAGCAGCCAAGCGGAGTTAAGGGGGACCGGGGAGCTGTTTTTT
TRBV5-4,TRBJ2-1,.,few,CASSLGGLSNEQFF,TGTGCCAGCAGCTTGGGCGGACTAAGCAATGAGCAGTTCTTC
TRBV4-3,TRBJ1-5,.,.,CASSQELGGDQPQHF,TGCGCCAGCAGCCAAGAATTGGGGGGTGATCAGCCCCAGCATTTT
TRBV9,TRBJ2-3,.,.,CASSVADTQYF,TGTGCCAGCAGCGTAGCCGATACGCAGTATTTT
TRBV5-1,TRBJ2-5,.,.,CASSFVGAGETQYF,TGCGCCAGCAGCTTCGTGGGGGCGGGGGAGACCCAGTACTTC
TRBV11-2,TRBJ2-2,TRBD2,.,CASSPSGATGELFF,TGTGCCAGCAGCCCTAGCGGGGCCACCGGGGAGCTGTTTTTT
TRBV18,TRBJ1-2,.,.,CASSPGRDTKGSYTF,TGTGCCAGCTCACCAGGCAGGGACACAAAGGGAAGCTACACCTTC
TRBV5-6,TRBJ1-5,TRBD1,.,CANSRGGWNQPQHF,TGTGCCAACAGCAGGGGGGGATGGAATCAGCCCCAGCATTTT
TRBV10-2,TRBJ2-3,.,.,CATRPNRAGGDTQYF,TGCGCCACCAGGCCTAATCGGGCTGGGGGAGATACGCAGTATTTT